Listed below are T cell receptor beta chains from one sample, sequenced in a study of cytomegalovirus exposure and HLA in healthy donors. Clones were read by immunoSEQ multiplex PCR, and TCRdb kept only the in-frame ones, dropping some. This table has about 140,000 clones, 84% appearing once. The specimen was PBMCs. Receptor source: a woman in her twenties or thirties in good health and CMV-seronegative. CDR3s include the opening cysteine and the closing phenylalanine or tryptophan. The order of the fields is V gene, D gene, CDR3 length, J gene, clone size, CDR3 DNA, CDR3 protein. A D gene is named only where the DNA matches it firmly. The size field is filled for only some rows; it gives once, few, many or a size class.

v_call: TRBV5-4; d_call: .; cdr3_length: 13; j_call: TRBJ1-2; clone_size: .; cdr3_nt: TGTGCCAGCAGCTTGACGGGTCGGAGTGGCTACACCTTC; cdr3_aa: CASSLTGRSGYTF
v_call: TRBV19; d_call: TRBD1; cdr3_length: 14; j_call: TRBJ1-1; clone_size: .; cdr3_nt: TGTGCCAGTAGTATAAGGGGGCAGAACACTGAAGCTTTCTTT; cdr3_aa: CASSIRGQNTEAFF
v_call: TRBV6-5; d_call: .; cdr3_length: 14; j_call: TRBJ1-1; clone_size: .; cdr3_nt: TGTGCCAGCAGTTACTCGACGGGGTTCACTGAAGCTTTCTTT; cdr3_aa: CASSYSTGFTEAFF
v_call: TRBV9; d_call: TRBD1; cdr3_length: 15; j_call: TRBJ1-6; clone_size: .; cdr3_nt: TGTGCCAGCAGCCCACGGGGGACAGTGGGTTCACCCCTCCACTTT; cdr3_aa: CASSPRGTVGSPLHF
v_call: TRBV7-9; d_call: TRBD2; cdr3_length: 15; j_call: TRBJ2-7; clone_size: .; cdr3_nt: TGTGCCAGCAGCTTAAATCCAGCGGGGGCTGGCGAGCAGTACTTC; cdr3_aa: CASSLNPAGAGEQYF
v_call: TRBV5-1; d_call: TRBD1; cdr3_length: 15; j_call: TRBJ1-2; clone_size: many; cdr3_nt: TGCGCCAGCAGCCATGGAGGAACAGGGGACTATGGCTACACCTTC; cdr3_aa: CASSHGGTGDYGYTF
v_call: TRBV19; d_call: .; cdr3_length: 15; j_call: TRBJ1-2; clone_size: once; cdr3_nt: TGTGCCAGTAGTATGGGTGCGGCGAAGGCCGGGGGCTACACCTTC; cdr3_aa: CASSMGAAKAGGYTF
v_call: TRBV2; d_call: .; cdr3_length: 15; j_call: TRBJ1-1; clone_size: .; cdr3_nt: TGTGCCAGCAGTGAAAGGGGACACTGGAGTACTGAAGCTTTCTTT; cdr3_aa: CASSERGHWSTEAFF
v_call: TRBV6-5; d_call: TRBD2; cdr3_length: 14; j_call: TRBJ2-1; clone_size: once; cdr3_nt: TGTGCCAGCAGTTACGCGGGGGGTTACAATGAGCAGTTCTTC; cdr3_aa: CASSYAGGYNEQFF
v_call: TRBV27; d_call: .; cdr3_length: 14; j_call: TRBJ2-3; clone_size: .; cdr3_nt: TGTGCCAGCAGTTTCCACACCCGGGCAGATACGCAGTATTTT; cdr3_aa: CASSFHTRADTQYF
v_call: TRBV28; d_call: TRBD1; cdr3_length: 15; j_call: TRBJ1-4; clone_size: .; cdr3_nt: TGTGCCAGCAGTGCCTCGACAGGGAGAACTGAAAAACTGTTTTTT; cdr3_aa: CASSASTGRTEKLFF
v_call: TRBV1; d_call: .; cdr3_length: 15; j_call: TRBJ2-2; clone_size: .; cdr3_nt: TGCACCAGCCTGACTAGCCCTAGGAACACCGGGGAGCTGTTTTTT; cdr3_aa: CTSLTSPRNTGELFF
v_call: TRBV27; d_call: TRBD1; cdr3_length: 14; j_call: TRBJ1-3; clone_size: .; cdr3_nt: TGTGCCAGCAGTCGCAGGGGGTCTGGAAACACCATATATTTT; cdr3_aa: CASSRRGSGNTIYF
v_call: TRBV6-1; d_call: TRBD1; cdr3_length: 15; j_call: TRBJ1-3; clone_size: .; cdr3_nt: TGTGCCAGCAGTGATTACAGGGGTTTCGAAAACACCATATATTTT; cdr3_aa: CASSDYRGFENTIYF
v_call: TRBV5-1; d_call: TRBD1; cdr3_length: 18; j_call: TRBJ1-3; clone_size: .; cdr3_nt: TGCGCCAGCAGTAGGGGGGGGACAGGGGCCGTCTCTGGAAACACCATATATTTT; cdr3_aa: CASSRGGTGAVSGNTIYF
v_call: TRBV18; d_call: .; cdr3_length: 15; j_call: TRBJ1-4; clone_size: .; cdr3_nt: TGTGCCAGCTCACCAAAGACAGCCGGCTATGAAAAACTGTTTTTT; cdr3_aa: CASSPKTAGYEKLFF
v_call: TRBV19; d_call: TRBD1; cdr3_length: 13; j_call: TRBJ1-2; clone_size: .; cdr3_nt: TGTGCCACAAGGGACAGGGACAGGGATGGCTACACCTTC; cdr3_aa: CATRDRDRDGYTF
v_call: TRBV4-2; d_call: TRBD2; cdr3_length: 17; j_call: TRBJ2-1; clone_size: .; cdr3_nt: TGTGCCAGCAGCCAAAGTTTGACTAGCGGGCCTGGGGATGAGCAGTTCTTC; cdr3_aa: CASSQSLTSGPGDEQFF
v_call: TRBV7-7; d_call: .; cdr3_length: 14; j_call: TRBJ2-7; clone_size: .; cdr3_nt: TGTGCTAGCAGCTTAGGGCCAGCGCGCTCCGAGCAGTACTTC; cdr3_aa: CASSLGPARSEQYF
v_call: TRBV7-2; d_call: TRBD2; cdr3_length: 16; j_call: TRBJ2-7; clone_size: .; cdr3_nt: TGTGCCAGCAGAATGGGACTAGCGGGGGGGCTGAACGAGCAGTACTTC; cdr3_aa: CASRMGLAGGLNEQYF
v_call: TRBV10-3; d_call: TRBD2; cdr3_length: 15; j_call: TRBJ2-1; clone_size: .; cdr3_nt: TGTGCCATCAGTGAACCGGGGGGGCCCTCAAATGAGCAGTTCTTC; cdr3_aa: CAISEPGGPSNEQFF
v_call: TRBV7-9; d_call: TRBD1; cdr3_length: 15; j_call: TRBJ2-2; clone_size: .; cdr3_nt: TGTGCCAGCAGCCGAGGGACAGGGGGCCCCGGGGAGCTGTTTTTT; cdr3_aa: CASSRGTGGPGELFF
v_call: TRBV27; d_call: TRBD1; cdr3_length: 14; j_call: TRBJ2-1; clone_size: .; cdr3_nt: TGTGCCAGCAGTTTTGGGACAGGGGTGACCCAGCAGTTCTTC; cdr3_aa: CASSFGTGVTQQFF
v_call: TRBV19; d_call: .; cdr3_length: 14; j_call: TRBJ2-2; clone_size: .; cdr3_nt: TGTGCCAGTAGTATCTCCGGAGTCACCGGGGAGCTGTTTTTT; cdr3_aa: CASSISGVTGELFF
v_call: TRBV7-8; d_call: TRBD2; cdr3_length: 17; j_call: TRBJ2-1; clone_size: .; cdr3_nt: TGTGCCAGCAGCTTAGGGATACTAGCGGGGGGTTTCAATGAGCAGTTCTTC; cdr3_aa: CASSLGILAGGFNEQFF
v_call: TRBV4-2; d_call: TRBD1; cdr3_length: 16; j_call: TRBJ2-3; clone_size: .; cdr3_nt: TGTGCCAGCAGCCCCCAGGGACAGGGGTATCGGGATACGCAGTATTTT; cdr3_aa: CASSPQGQGYRDTQYF
v_call: TRBV27; d_call: .; cdr3_length: 13; j_call: TRBJ2-1; clone_size: .; cdr3_nt: TGTGCCAGCAGTTTACTCGGTTACAATGAGCAGTTCTTC; cdr3_aa: CASSLLGYNEQFF
v_call: TRBV6-1; d_call: .; cdr3_length: 17; j_call: TRBJ2-1; clone_size: .; cdr3_nt: TGTGCCAGCAGTGAAGCGGCGTGGGGCGGCCTTTACAATGAGCAGTTCTTC; cdr3_aa: CASSEAAWGGLYNEQFF
v_call: TRBV7-9; d_call: TRBD1; cdr3_length: 12; j_call: TRBJ2-3; clone_size: .; cdr3_nt: TGTGCCAGCAGCTTAAACAGGGGTCCGCAGTATTTT; cdr3_aa: CASSLNRGPQYF
v_call: TRBV7-4; d_call: .; cdr3_length: 15; j_call: TRBJ1-4; clone_size: .; cdr3_nt: TGTGCCAGCAATTGGGAAGGGACCGGGGGTGAAAAACTGTTTTTT; cdr3_aa: CASNWEGTGGEKLFF
v_call: TRBV27; d_call: .; cdr3_length: 15; j_call: TRBJ1-6; clone_size: .; cdr3_nt: TGTGCCAGCAGTTTCATGCAGGGCCATAATTCACCCCTCCACTTT; cdr3_aa: CASSFMQGHNSPLHF
v_call: TRBV2; d_call: .; cdr3_length: 14; j_call: TRBJ2-7; clone_size: .; cdr3_nt: TGTGCCACCACCGGGGATCATAACTCCTACGAGCAGTACTTC; cdr3_aa: CATTGDHNSYEQYF
v_call: TRBV19; d_call: .; cdr3_length: 13; j_call: TRBJ1-6; clone_size: .; cdr3_nt: TGTGCCAGTAGTAGGAGGGCTAATTCACCCCTCCACTTT; cdr3_aa: CASSRRANSPLHF
v_call: TRBV11-2; d_call: TRBD2; cdr3_length: 14; j_call: TRBJ2-7; clone_size: .; cdr3_nt: TGTGCCAGCAGCTTGGCTAGCGGGAACTACGAGCAGTACTTC; cdr3_aa: CASSLASGNYEQYF
v_call: TRBV25-1; d_call: TRBD1; cdr3_length: 15; j_call: TRBJ2-6; clone_size: .; cdr3_nt: TGTGCCAGCAGTACAGGGGGCTCTGGGGCCAACGTCCTGACTTTC; cdr3_aa: CASSTGGSGANVLTF
v_call: TRBV18; d_call: TRBD1; cdr3_length: 14; j_call: TRBJ2-2; clone_size: .; cdr3_nt: TGTGCCAGCTCAGGCGACAGGGACACCGGGGAGCTGTTTTTT; cdr3_aa: CASSGDRDTGELFF
v_call: TRBV5-1; d_call: .; cdr3_length: 16; j_call: TRBJ2-2; clone_size: .; cdr3_nt: TGCGCCAGCAGCTTGTTGGAGACGGTTAACACCGGGGAGCTGTTTTTT; cdr3_aa: CASSLLETVNTGELFF
v_call: TRBV5-1; d_call: .; cdr3_length: 12; j_call: TRBJ2-1; clone_size: .; cdr3_nt: TGCGCCAGCAGCTACGGGAATGTTGAGCAGTTCTTC; cdr3_aa: CASSYGNVEQFF
v_call: TRBV6-5; d_call: TRBD2; cdr3_length: 13; j_call: TRBJ2-4; clone_size: few; cdr3_nt: TGTGCCAGCAGTTACACTAGCGAAAACATTCAGTACTTC; cdr3_aa: CASSYTSENIQYF
v_call: TRBV21-1; d_call: .; cdr3_length: 13; j_call: TRBJ2-1; clone_size: .; cdr3_nt: TGTGCCAGCAGCAAATTGCCGGTTCTGGAGCAGTTCTTC; cdr3_aa: CASSKLPVLEQFF
v_call: TRBV18; d_call: TRBD1; cdr3_length: 16; j_call: TRBJ1-4; clone_size: .; cdr3_nt: TGTGCCAGCTCAGGAAACGGACAGGGCTTTAATGAAAAACTGTTTTTT; cdr3_aa: CASSGNGQGFNEKLFF
v_call: TRBV2; d_call: TRBD1; cdr3_length: 14; j_call: TRBJ2-2; clone_size: .; cdr3_nt: TGTGCCAGCGGACGGGACAGCATCACCGGGGAGCTGTTTTTT; cdr3_aa: CASGRDSITGELFF
v_call: TRBV2; d_call: TRBD1; cdr3_length: 14; j_call: TRBJ2-7; clone_size: once; cdr3_nt: TGTGCCAGCAGAAAGGGACAGGGTATGTACGAGCAGTACTTC; cdr3_aa: CASRKGQGMYEQYF
v_call: TRBV28; d_call: .; cdr3_length: 12; j_call: TRBJ1-2; clone_size: .; cdr3_nt: TGTGCCAGCACCGGTCCGGGTTCAGGCTACACCTTC; cdr3_aa: CASTGPGSGYTF
v_call: TRBV7-8; d_call: .; cdr3_length: 13; j_call: TRBJ2-5; clone_size: .; cdr3_nt: TGTGCCAGCAGCTTAGGGACTTGGGAGACCCAGTACTTC; cdr3_aa: CASSLGTWETQYF
v_call: TRBV4-3; d_call: TRBD1; cdr3_length: 15; j_call: TRBJ1-2; clone_size: .; cdr3_nt: TGCGCCAGCAGCCGAGACTACGGGACAGGGGGCGGCTACACCTTC; cdr3_aa: CASSRDYGTGGGYTF
v_call: TRBV11-2; d_call: .; cdr3_length: 15; j_call: TRBJ2-3; clone_size: .; cdr3_nt: TGTGCCAGCAGCTTTGTTCTCCAGGGCACAGATACGCAGTATTTT; cdr3_aa: CASSFVLQGTDTQYF
v_call: TRBV5-1; d_call: TRBD2; cdr3_length: 22; j_call: TRBJ2-5; clone_size: .; cdr3_nt: TGCGCCAGCAGCCCGGGGGGGAAAACCGGGATCTCCATGTCGCCTATGGGGAGAACCCAGTACTTC; cdr3_aa: CASSPGGKTGISMSPMGRTQYF
v_call: TRBV19; d_call: TRBD1; cdr3_length: 16; j_call: TRBJ2-1; clone_size: .; cdr3_nt: TGTGCCAGTAGTGCACACGGGACAGTCTGGGGCAATGAGCAGTTCTTC; cdr3_aa: CASSAHGTVWGNEQFF
v_call: TRBV5-4; d_call: TRBD1; cdr3_length: 16; j_call: TRBJ1-3; clone_size: .; cdr3_nt: TGTGCCAGCAGCCACGCTCCGGGACAGGGAAGAAACACCATATATTTT; cdr3_aa: CASSHAPGQGRNTIYF
v_call: TRBV28; d_call: .; cdr3_length: 13; j_call: TRBJ1-2; clone_size: .; cdr3_nt: TGTGCCAGCAGTTTCCCAGCTAACTATGGCTACACCTTC; cdr3_aa: CASSFPANYGYTF
v_call: TRBV4-2; d_call: TRBD1; cdr3_length: 16; j_call: TRBJ2-3; clone_size: .; cdr3_nt: TGTGCCAGCAGCCAAGAAACAGGGGGAAGCACAGATACGCAGTATTTT; cdr3_aa: CASSQETGGSTDTQYF
v_call: TRBV6-1; d_call: .; cdr3_length: 14; j_call: TRBJ1-3; clone_size: .; cdr3_nt: TGTGCCAGCAGTGTCGGCGGGCTAGGAAACACCATATATTTT; cdr3_aa: CASSVGGLGNTIYF
v_call: TRBV11-2; d_call: .; cdr3_length: 13; j_call: TRBJ1-1; clone_size: few; cdr3_nt: TGTGCCAGCAGCTCCCAGCTAGGTGCTGAAGCTTTCTTT; cdr3_aa: CASSSQLGAEAFF